A single sample is the source of the 13 T cell receptor beta chains below, sequenced in a study of shared clonotypes between healthy human individuals (dated by TCRdb to 2020 to 2021). Library prep was done by the immunoSEQ multiplex PCR assay. The table comes from immuneACCESS by way of TCRdb, which keeps in-frame sequences with V and J called. Part of the clones is missing from these tables; in studies checked, under half for an unresolved V gene and the rest for unknown reasons. Across this sample there are approximately 530,000 clones, with approximately 95% seen only once. Around 0.066% of the sample is in the top ten clones. Material for sequencing was naive CD4+ T cells sorted from blood. Explained via the paper, the cell subset or site label denotes: CD45RA+ positively selected. The receptors were gathered from a young woman in good health.

The J gene is TRBJ2-7, the V gene TRBV6-1, with D unresolved. The V end lost 8 bases, the J end lost 9 bases, and 14 bases lay between the germline ends. Germline CDR1 reads MNHNS; CDR2 reads SASEGT. CDR3 length: 11 residues. This chain's CDR3 is CASAASLGQYF. CDR3 coding DNA: TGTGCCAGCGCGGCCAGCCTAGGGCAGTACTTC.

The chain is built from TRBV28 and TRBJ2-7, with a possible D match to TRBD2 (5 bases). Per germline, CDR1 MDHEN and CDR2 SYDVKM. V was trimmed by 1 base and J by 0 bases, leaving 10 bases between them. The CDR3 extends over 15 amino acids. CDR3 sequence: CASSLFGEVSYEQYF. Written as DNA, the CDR3 is TGTGCCAGCAGTTTATTCGGGGAAGTCTCCTACGAGCAGTACTTC. Looking up the rest from reference TRBV28 and TRBJ2-7 gives the full variable domain: DVKVTQSSRYLVKRTGEKVFLECVQDMDHENMFWYRQDPGLGLRLIYFSYDVKMKEKGDIPEGYSVSREKKERFSLILESASTNQTSMYLCASSLFGEVSYEQYFGPGTRLTVT.

The CDR3 nucleotides are TGTGCCAGCAGCGTAAAGGGTCATGAGCAGTTCTTC. This gives the protein CASSVKGHEQFF. This chain connects TRBV9 to TRBJ2-1, with D hard to call. Trimming removed 1 base from V and 8 bases from J, with 7 bases in between. This CDR3 contains 12 residues. The V gene's germline CDR1 is SGDLS and CDR2 YYNGEE.

This chain uses TRBV28 with TRBJ2-5; maybe TRBD2 (5 bases). The CDR3 has 16 amino acids. CDR1 and CDR2 (germline): MDHEN, SYDVKM. Trimming took 2 bases from V and 4 from J, leaving 17 bases between them. In DNA, the CDR3 is TGTGCCAGCAGTTTAAACCCCCCGAGGACTGGAGAGACCCAGTACTTC. As protein: CASSLNPPRTGETQYF.

The CDR3 loop reads CASNTAGSGNTIYF. The CDR3 DNA reads as TGTGCCAGCAACACGGCCGGCTCTGGAAACACCATATATTTT. J is TRBJ1-3 and V is TRBV28; D is uncertain. Trimming removed 7 bases at V and 0 bases at J, with 10 bases between. The CDR3 spans 14 residues. Germline CDR1 and CDR2: MDHEN and SYDVKM.

The count of this clone is one. The rearrangement uses TRBV10-3 and TRBJ1-1; 9 bases align to TRBD1. V shed 0 bases, J shed 5 bases, and the junction held 7 bases outside the gene matches. This CDR3 has 16 amino acids. Germline CDR1 and CDR2: ENHRY and SYGVKD. CDR3 nucleotides: TGTGCCATCAGTGAGTCCGACGGACAGGGGAAGACTGAAGCTTTCTTT. Translated, it gives CAISESDGQGKTEAFF.

The V and J genes are TRBV18 and TRBJ2-5; D gene ambiguous. The CDR3 totals 13 residues. The V and J ends lost 1 base and 7 bases respectively, with 10 bases between them. Germline-derived CDR1 and CDR2 are KGHSH and LQKENI. CDR3 sequence reads: CASSPRPRATQYF. Here the CDR3 DNA reads TGTGCCAGCTCACCACGTCCAAGGGCGACCCAGTACTTC. The variable domain in full, completed from reference TRBV18 and TRBJ2-5, reads NAGVMQNPRHLVRRRGQEARLRCSPMKGHSHVYWYRQLPEEGLKFMVYLQKENIIDESGMPKERFSAEFPKEGPSILRIQQVVRGDSAAYFCASSPRPRATQYFGPGTRLLVL.

This clone has more than one count but fewer than ten. This chain connects TRBV2 to TRBJ1-2; perhaps TRBD1 as D (6 bases). Germline loops: CDR1 SNHLY, CDR2 FYNNEI. Trimming took 6 bases from V and 7 from J, leaving 12 bases between them. The CDR3 consists of 12 residues. This CDR3 is CASRGHAGGYTF. CDR3 coding DNA: TGTGCCAGCAGGGGACATGCAGGTGGCTACACCTTC.

This chain connects TRBV27 to TRBJ2-1; 13 bases agree with TRBD2. This CDR3 contains 16 residues. CDR1 is MNHEY and CDR2 is SMNVEV in the germline V gene (reference sequence). V was clipped by 5 bases and J by 8 bases; unmatched bases: 9. CDR3 sequence reads: CASSPLLAGGPHEQFF. As DNA, the CDR3 is TGTGCCAGCAGTCCCCTACTAGCGGGAGGGCCGCATGAGCAGTTCTTC.

J is TRBJ2-7 and V is TRBV6-1; a possible D gene is TRBD2 (5 bases). This CDR3 has 15 residues. V lost 5 bases, J lost 4 bases, and 18 bases lay in between. CDR1 is MNHNS and CDR2 is SASEGT in the germline V gene. The DNA of the CDR3 is TGTGCCAGCAGTCTCCACGGAGGAGGCGGGTACGAGCAGTACTTC. Its protein is CASSLHGGGGYEQYF.

The chain recombines TRBV6-5 with TRBJ1-1; 7 nucleotides line up with TRBD1. Germline V gene data show CDR1 as MNHEY and CDR2 as SVGAGI. The CDR3 consists of 13 residues. The V and J ends lost 6 bases and 10 bases, in that order; junction bases with no gene match: 11. The CDR3 DNA reads TGTGCCAGCAGAAGAACAGGGGACTACGGAGCTTTCTTT. Its translation is CASRRTGDYGAFF.

The rearrangement uses TRBV27 and TRBJ2-7, with 7 bases fitting TRBD1. Germline CDR1 reads MNHEY; CDR2 reads SMNVEV (reference sequence). CDR3 size: 14 residues. J gave up 3 bases and V 5 bases, and 7 bases lay outside the gene matches. The CDR3 bases are TGTGCCAGCAGTACAGACAGGGTAGGCTACGAGCAGTACTTC. The encoded protein is CASSTDRVGYEQYF.

The CDR3 sequence: CASSFVGRNQPQHF. The CDR3 DNA reads as TGTGCCAGCAGTTTTGTAGGGAGGAATCAGCCCCAGCATTTT. The J gene is TRBJ1-5, the V gene TRBV28; D is uncertain. V dropped 3 bases and J dropped 4 bases, with 10 bases sitting between them. Germline loops: CDR1 MDHEN, CDR2 SYDVKM. The CDR3 extends over 14 amino acids.